These 3 T cell receptor beta chains were all obtained from the same sample, sequenced in a study of T cell responses to AZD1222 COVID-19 vaccine. Data came from immunoSEQ multiplex PCR; TCRdb stores just in-frame clones and leaves some out. The sample carries around 92,000 clones, roughly 93% recorded once. Here the sequenced sample was peripheral blood, taken on day 0 of AZD1222 vaccination. These receptors were collected from an adult in good health.

The chain uses TRBV5-1 and TRBJ1-2; maybe TRBD1 (5 bases). V gave up 5 bases and J gave up 1 base, with 15 bases separating them. The CDR3 contains 15 residues. The germline gives CDR1 SGHRS, CDR2 YFSETQ. As DNA, the CDR3 is TGCGCCAGCAGTTCCGGAGGAGGGGATAACTATGGCTACACCTTC. Protein: CASSSGGGDNYGYTF.

This chain connects TRBV6-1 to TRBJ1-2; a weak D match, TRBD1 (6 bases). CDR3 length: 12 amino acids. Germline V lookup: CDR1 MNHNS, CDR2 SASEGT. Trimming took 3 bases from V and 7 from J, leaving 9 bases between them. The CDR3 region has the DNA TGTGCCAGCAGTGAGTGGGGGCTTGGCTACACCTTC. It specifies CASSEWGLGYTF.

The V and J genes are TRBV7-8 and TRBJ2-1; a possible D gene is TRBD2 (5 bases). From germline, CDR1 is SGHVS and CDR2 FQNEAQ. V lost 3 bases, J lost 3 bases, and 12 bases lay in between. The CDR3 loop spans 15 amino acids. In DNA form, the CDR3 reads TGTGCCAGCAGCTTTCAATCGAGGGACTACAATGAGCAGTTCTTC. Protein sequence: CASSFQSRDYNEQFF. Combining the CDR3 with reference TRBV7-8 and TRBJ2-1 gives the whole variable domain GAGVSQSPRYKVAKRGQDVALRCDPISGHVSLFWYQQALGQGPEFLTYFQNEAQLDKSGLPSDRFFAERPEGSVSTLKIQRTQQEDSAVYLCASSFQSRDYNEQFFGPGTRLTVL.